The next 15 T cell receptor beta chains were all read from a single sample in a study of blood T cell repertoires in COVID-19. Sequencing was performed with immunoSEQ multiplex PCR; in TCRdb, only in-frame clones are kept and a portion is missing. The sample consists of 450,000 or so clones, approximately 91% of them appearing once. Sequencing used peripheral blood. Receptors were obtained from a middle-aged woman with COVID-19, enrolled during active disease.

The rearrangement joins TRBV5-1 to TRBJ1-6; 10 bases agree with TRBD1. The length of the CDR3 is 15 residues. Per germline, CDR1 SGHRS and CDR2 YFSETQ. Losses at the gene ends were 0 bases for V and 9 bases for J; bases not matched to a gene: 3. The DNA for the CDR3 is TGCGCCAGCAGCTTGGAAGGACAGGGGGGTTCACCCCTCCACTTT. This sequence encodes CASSLEGQGGSPLHF.

The chain recombines TRBV7-9 with TRBJ1-1; tentatively, D is TRBD1 (5 bases). The V and J ends lost 4 bases and 5 bases respectively, with 20 bases between them. In germline, CDR1 is SEHNR, CDR2 FQNEAQ (reference sequence). The CDR3 extends over 16 amino acids. The CDR3 region has the DNA TGTGCCAGCAGCTCAGGGACGGGGGATTGGGAGACTGAAGCTTTCTTT. Encoded protein: CASSSGTGDWETEAFF. Filled out from reference TRBV7-9 and TRBJ1-1, the complete variable domain reads DTGVSQNPRHKITKRGQNVTFRCDPISEHNRLYWYRQTLGQGPEFLTYFQNEAQLEKSRLLSDRFSAERPKGSFSTLEIQRTEQGDSAMYLCASSSGTGDWETEAFFGQGTRLTVV.

This clone was found a few times. The rearrangement links TRBV7-9 to TRBJ1-2; 8 positions agree with TRBD1. Trimming cost V 5 bases and J 6 bases; bases outside gene matches: 8. Per the germline V gene, CDR1 is SEHNR and CDR2 is FQNEAQ (reference sequence). This CDR3 region has 14 residues. The CDR3 DNA sequence: TGTGCCAGCAGCGCGAAACAGGGGGAAAATGGCTACACCTTC. Translation: CASSAKQGENGYTF.

CDR3 loop: CASSLDRGQETQYF. The CDR3 DNA sequence: TGTGCCAGCAGCTTAGACAGGGGGCAGGAGACCCAGTACTTC. The rearrangement links TRBV5-4 to TRBJ2-5; 10 bases map to TRBD1. The J segment lost 5 bases and the V segment lost 2 bases, leaving 3 bases of the junction unmatched. Looked up from germline, CDR1 is SGHNT and CDR2 is YYREEE (reference sequence). This CDR3 comprises 14 residues.

This clone appeared once. The gene calls are TRBV27 and TRBJ1-2, with 8 nucleotides matching TRBD1. Germline-derived CDR1 and CDR2 are MNHEY and SMNVEV (reference sequence). This CDR3 contains 14 residues. V lost 4 bases and J lost 4; bases outside the gene matches: 5. CDR3 nucleotides: TGTGCCAGCAGTTCCGGGACAGGTTCCTATGGCTACACCTTC. This sequence encodes CASSSGTGSYGYTF.

This clone has only one observation. This chain links TRBV5-4 with TRBJ1-1; 8 nucleotides match TRBD1. This CDR3 is 15 amino acids long. Germline V lookup: CDR1 SGHNT, CDR2 YYREEE (reference sequence). V lost 2 bases, J lost 11 bases, and 14 bases stayed unmatched. In DNA, the CDR3 is TGTGCCAGCAGCTTACAGGGGGGTAGGTTGAAGGGGGCTTTCTTT. Protein product: CASSLQGGRLKGAFF.

The chain carries TRBV6-2 or TRBV6-3 and TRBJ2-5; D call uncertain. The V gene lost 2 bases and the J gene lost 5 bases, with 12 bases spanning the gap. The germline V gene has CDR1 MNHEY and CDR2 SVGEGT. The CDR3 is 14 amino acids. The CDR3 protein is CASSYLVRRETQYF. CDR3 bases: TGTGCCAGCAGTTACCTAGTTCGGCGGGAGACCCAGTACTTC.

The genes are TRBV5-4 and TRBJ1-2; 8 bases align to TRBD1. The CDR3 length is 14 residues. After removal of 4 bases from V and 1 base from J, the junction contained 3 bases not matched to a gene. Germline CDR1 and CDR2: SGHNT and YYREEE (reference sequence). CDR3 region: CASSIDRGNYGYTF. The CDR3 region has the DNA TGTGCCAGCAGCATCGACAGGGGTAACTATGGCTACACCTTC.

The chain uses TRBV5-3 and TRBJ2-2, with D possibly matching TRBD1 (7 bases). TRBV5-3 falls under the ORF class, with uncertain function. V was cut by 4 bases and J by 5 bases, with 15 bases left in between. There are 15 residues in the CDR3. CDR3 nucleotides: TGTGCCAGAAGCCTTAGGGGGCGGGATACCGGGGAGCTGTTTTTT. As protein: CARSLRGRDTGELFF.

This chain joins TRBV28 and TRBJ1-2, with D unresolved. This CDR3 comprises 15 residues. The ends were cut back, 5 bases at V and 2 bases at J, with 15 bases in the middle. The V gene's germline CDR1 is MDHEN and CDR2 SYDVKM. CDR3 sequence reads: CASSALPGQNYGYTF. CDR3 sequence (DNA): TGTGCCAGCAGTGCGCTCCCGGGTCAAAACTATGGCTACACCTTC.

The chain couples TRBV4-3 to TRBJ2-1; maybe TRBD1 (5 bases). V was pared by 4 bases and J by 8 bases, with 12 bases between. Per the germline V gene, CDR1 is LGHNA and CDR2 is YSLEER. The CDR3 runs 13 residues. Written as DNA, the CDR3 is TGCGCCAGCAGCCCAGCAGGGAACGATGAGCAGTTCTTC. Protein product: CASSPAGNDEQFF.

This clone is a singleton in its sample. This chain's CDR3 is CASSGQLTGNTIYF. CDR3 coding DNA: TGTGCCAGCAGTGGACAGTTAACTGGAAACACCATATATTTT. The gene calls are TRBV2 and TRBJ1-3; possible D gene TRBD1, 5 bases. This CDR3 is built from 14 residues. The V and J ends lost 4 bases and 2 bases respectively, with 9 bases between them. The V gene's germline CDR1 is SNHLY and CDR2 FYNNEI.

This chain uses TRBV6-5 with TRBJ1-2; a weak D match, TRBD1 (6 bases). The CDR3 has 15 residues. Germline lookup yields CDR1 MNHEY and CDR2 SVGAGI. The V end was cut by 2 bases, the J end by 7 bases, with 17 bases between. CDR3 sequence reads: CASSYPNREGFGYTF. The DNA for the CDR3 is TGTGCCAGCAGTTACCCCAACAGGGAGGGATTTGGCTACACCTTC.

DNA of the CDR3: TGTGCCAGTCAGCGGATTAGTGGTGAAAAACTGTTTTTT. Residues: CASQRISGEKLFF. The rearrangement uses TRBV19 and TRBJ1-4; D unclear. The CDR3 has 13 residues. The V gene lost 8 bases and the J gene lost 7 bases, with 14 bases spanning the gap. Germline values: CDR1 LNHDA, CDR2 SQIVND (reference sequence).

The genes are TRBV7-2 and TRBJ2-3, with no clear D. CDR1 and CDR2 (germline): SGHTA, FQGNSA. Trimming removed 3 bases at V and 0 bases at J, with 7 bases between. The CDR3 length is 14 residues. The chain's CDR3 is CASSFSVSTDTQYF. CDR3 in DNA: TGTGCCAGCAGCTTCTCAGTTAGCACAGATACGCAGTATTTT.